This T cell receptor (beta chain) was captured in a study of cytomegalovirus exposure and HLA in healthy donors. A remark on this clone: No antigen is known for it.

Study-wide points: Later analysis identified 16,000 or so TCR beta sequences associated with HLA alleles, using a false discovery rate threshold of 0.05.

PCR used 60 Vbeta primers and 13 Jbeta primers. The repertoire was sequenced with immunoSEQ multiplex PCR; TCRdb's copy has only in-frame clones and lacks some. The sample has some 130,000 clones; over 60% are singletons. Germline-derived CDR1 and CDR2 are SGHTA and FQGNSA. This CDR3 has 16 amino acids. V trimming: 1 base; J trimming: 6 bases; junction bases outside the gene matches: 7. The chain couples TRBV7-2 to TRBJ2-3; 10 nucleotides line up with TRBD2. This TCR was recovered from a man aged 35 to 55 in good health and CMV-seronegative. The sequencing input was PBMCs. The CDR3 nucleotides read TGTGCCAGCAGCTTAGGGAACCTAGCGGGGGTTGATACGCAGTATTTT. Amino acid sequence: CASSLGNLAGVDTQYF.